This T cell receptor (beta chain) derives from a study of T cell clones after liver transplantation. Study-wide background: Post-transplant blood was tracked for graft-donor-reactive T cell clones identified in a pre-transplant mixed lymphocyte reaction. Tolerant meant at least one year fully off immunosuppression without liver enzymes above twice normal. Three of eight recipients were HCV-positive; others had non-autoimmune, non-viral indications. Study observations and caveats: Rather than being deleted, graft donor-reactive T cells may have moved into the graft.

Assay used: immunoSEQ multiplex PCR; TCRdb lists only in-frame clones, some missing. This sample has approximately 55,000 clones; roughly two thirds occur once, and the top ten carry approximately 16%. In regard to this clone: Its antigen is unknown.

The CDR3 is made up of 16 amino acids. Trimming removed 5 bases from V and 5 bases from J; junction bases left unmatched: 9. Per germline, CDR1 SGHTA and CDR2 FQGTGA. This chain joins TRBV7-3 and TRBJ2-2, with 9 bases aligning to TRBD1. This clonotype was obtained from a human donor who received a liver transplant. The sample here was CD4+ T cells from blood, taken before liver transplant. CDR3 sequence: CASSERQGVDTGELFF. For the CDR3, the DNA is TGTGCCAGCAGCGAGAGACAGGGGGTAGATACCGGGGAGCTGTTTTTT.